Following are 2 T cell receptor beta chains from one sample sequenced in a study of blood T cell repertoires in COVID-19. This table comes from immunoSEQ multiplex PCR, and its TCRdb copy is limited to in-frame clones, with some not included. The data show 120,000 or so clones, approximately 80% seen once. The sample consisted of peripheral blood. These TCRs come from a man in his forties with active or convalescent COVID-19.

CDR3 bases: TGTGCCAGCTCCTTGGAGGGGGCGCACGGCTACACCTTC. Protein product: CASSLEGAHGYTF. The V and J genes are TRBV18 and TRBJ1-2; 7 positions agree with TRBD1. The germline V gene encodes CDR1 KGHSH and CDR2 LQKENI. Trimming cost V 6 bases and J 8 bases; bases outside gene matches: 9. The CDR3 sequence is 13 residues long.

CDR3 sequence reads: CASSHPGSYEQYF. The CDR3 DNA reads TGTGCCAGTAGTCATCCGGGGAGCTACGAGCAGTACTTC. The chain is built from TRBV19 and TRBJ2-7, with D tentatively TRBD2 (5 bases). Trimming took off 5 bases at V and 3 bases at J, with 11 bases between the two ends. This CDR3 is built from 13 residues. Germline CDR1 reads LNHDA; CDR2 reads SQIVND (reference sequence).